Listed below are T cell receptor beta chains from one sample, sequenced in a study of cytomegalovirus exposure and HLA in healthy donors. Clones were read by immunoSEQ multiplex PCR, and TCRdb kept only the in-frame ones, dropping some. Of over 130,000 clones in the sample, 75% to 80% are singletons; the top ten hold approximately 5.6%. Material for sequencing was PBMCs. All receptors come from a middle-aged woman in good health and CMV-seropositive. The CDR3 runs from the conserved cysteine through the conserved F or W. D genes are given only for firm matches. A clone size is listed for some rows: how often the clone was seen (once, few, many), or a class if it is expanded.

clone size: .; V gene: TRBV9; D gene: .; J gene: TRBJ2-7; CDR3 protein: CASSAGGLPYGEQYF; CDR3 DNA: TGTGCCAGCAGCGCCGGCGGGCTGCCGTACGGCGAGCAGTACTTC
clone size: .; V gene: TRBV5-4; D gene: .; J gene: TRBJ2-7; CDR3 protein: CASSSITTGSYEQYF; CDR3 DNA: TGTGCCAGCAGCTCTATAACGACGGGATCCTACGAGCAGTACTTC
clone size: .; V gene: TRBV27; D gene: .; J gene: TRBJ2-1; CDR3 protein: CASSPIPLAEYSYNEQFF; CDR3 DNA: TGTGCCAGCAGTCCCATCCCCTTAGCGGAGTACTCCTACAATGAGCAGTTCTTC
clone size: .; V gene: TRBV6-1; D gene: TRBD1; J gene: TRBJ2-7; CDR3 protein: CASSEKDRVSYEQYF; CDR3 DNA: TGTGCCAGCAGTGAAAAGGACAGGGTCTCCTACGAGCAGTACTTC
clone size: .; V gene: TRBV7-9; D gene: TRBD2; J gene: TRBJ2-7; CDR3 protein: CASSAPGTSGRGYEQYF; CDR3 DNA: TGTGCCAGCAGCGCCCCCGGGACTAGCGGGAGAGGTTACGAGCAGTACTTC
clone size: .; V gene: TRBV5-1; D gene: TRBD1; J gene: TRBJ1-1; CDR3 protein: CASSSQGFEGTEAFF; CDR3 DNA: TGCGCCAGCAGCTCACAGGGGTTTGAAGGCACTGAAGCTTTCTTT
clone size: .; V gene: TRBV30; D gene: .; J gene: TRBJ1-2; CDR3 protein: CAWSAGLYGYTF; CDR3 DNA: TGTGCCTGGAGTGCTGGCCTCTATGGCTACACCTTC
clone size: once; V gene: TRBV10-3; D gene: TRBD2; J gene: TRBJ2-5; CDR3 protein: CAISVGLAGVETQYF; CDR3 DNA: TGTGCCATCAGTGTAGGACTAGCGGGGGTGGAGACCCAGTACTTC
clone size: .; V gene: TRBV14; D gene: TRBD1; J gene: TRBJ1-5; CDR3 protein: CASSQFRGRGQFLSGQPQHF; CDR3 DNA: TGTGCCAGCAGCCAATTTCGGGGCAGGGGGCAGTTTTTGAGCGGTCAGCCCCAGCATTTT
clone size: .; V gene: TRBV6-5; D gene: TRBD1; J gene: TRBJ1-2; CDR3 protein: CASRETGGLEGYTF; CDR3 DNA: TGTGCCAGCAGGGAGACAGGGGGCTTGGAGGGCTACACCTTC
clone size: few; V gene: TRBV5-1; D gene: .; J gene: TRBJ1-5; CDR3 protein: CASSLGANQPQHF; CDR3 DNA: TGCGCCAGCAGCTTGGGTGCGAATCAGCCCCAGCATTTT
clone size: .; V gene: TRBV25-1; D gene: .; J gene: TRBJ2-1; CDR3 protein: CASSEAGLYNEQFF; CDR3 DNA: TGTGCCAGCAGTGAAGCGGGACTCTACAATGAGCAGTTCTTC
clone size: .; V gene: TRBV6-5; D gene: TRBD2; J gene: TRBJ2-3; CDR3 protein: CASRDREGGTDTQYF; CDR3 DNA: TGTGCCAGCAGAGACCGGGAGGGAGGCACAGATACGCAGTATTTT
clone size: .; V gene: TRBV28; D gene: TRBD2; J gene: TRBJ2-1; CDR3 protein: CASTAGGSDEQFF; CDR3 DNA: TGTGCCAGCACCGCGGGAGGGTCAGATGAGCAGTTCTTC
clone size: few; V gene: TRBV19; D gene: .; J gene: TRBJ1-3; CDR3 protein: CATGAHRFSGNTIYF; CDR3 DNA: TGTGCCACCGGAGCACATCGTTTCTCTGGAAACACCATATATTTT
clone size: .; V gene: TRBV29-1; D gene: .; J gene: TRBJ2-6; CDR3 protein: CSVAGESSSGANVLTF; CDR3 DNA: TGCAGCGTTGCAGGGGAGAGTAGCTCTGGGGCCAACGTCCTGACTTTC